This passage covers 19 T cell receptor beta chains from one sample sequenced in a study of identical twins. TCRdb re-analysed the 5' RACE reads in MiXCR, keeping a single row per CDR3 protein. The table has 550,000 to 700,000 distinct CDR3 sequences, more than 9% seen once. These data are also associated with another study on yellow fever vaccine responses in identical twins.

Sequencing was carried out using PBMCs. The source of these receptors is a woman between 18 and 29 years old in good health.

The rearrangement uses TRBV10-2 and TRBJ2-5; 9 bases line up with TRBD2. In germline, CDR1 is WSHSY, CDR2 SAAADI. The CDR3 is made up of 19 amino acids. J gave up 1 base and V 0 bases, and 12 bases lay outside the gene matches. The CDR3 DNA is TGCGCCAGCAGTGAGTCGTCTGGCGGGAGGGCCGGATCCCAAGAGACCCAGTACTTC. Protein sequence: CASSESSGGRAGSQETQYF.

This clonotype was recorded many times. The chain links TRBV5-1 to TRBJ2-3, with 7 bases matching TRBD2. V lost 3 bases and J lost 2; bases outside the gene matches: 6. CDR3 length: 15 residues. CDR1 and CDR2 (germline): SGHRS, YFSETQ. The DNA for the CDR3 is TGCGCCAGCAGCTACCTAGCGGCCGCCACAGATACGCAGTATTTT. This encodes CASSYLAAATDTQYF.

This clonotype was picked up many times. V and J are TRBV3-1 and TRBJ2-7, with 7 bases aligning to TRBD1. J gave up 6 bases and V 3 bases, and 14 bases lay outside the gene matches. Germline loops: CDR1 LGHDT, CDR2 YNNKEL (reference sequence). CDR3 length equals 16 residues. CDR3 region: CASSQFMGQLPGEQYF. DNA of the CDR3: TGTGCCAGCAGCCAGTTCATGGGACAGCTCCCCGGCGAGCAGTACTTC.

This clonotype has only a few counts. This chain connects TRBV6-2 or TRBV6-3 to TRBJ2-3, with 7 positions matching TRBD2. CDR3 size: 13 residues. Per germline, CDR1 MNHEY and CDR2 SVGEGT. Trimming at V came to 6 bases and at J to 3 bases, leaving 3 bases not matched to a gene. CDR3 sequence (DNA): TGTGCCAGCAGGGAACTAGCGACAGATACGCAGTATTTT. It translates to CASRELATDTQYF.

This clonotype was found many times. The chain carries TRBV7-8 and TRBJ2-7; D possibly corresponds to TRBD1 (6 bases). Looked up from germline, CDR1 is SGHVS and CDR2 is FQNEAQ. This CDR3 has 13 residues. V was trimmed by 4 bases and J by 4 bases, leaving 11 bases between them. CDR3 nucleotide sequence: TGTGCCAGCAGCTCCGGACAGACTTACGAGCAGTACTTC. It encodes CASSSGQTYEQYF.

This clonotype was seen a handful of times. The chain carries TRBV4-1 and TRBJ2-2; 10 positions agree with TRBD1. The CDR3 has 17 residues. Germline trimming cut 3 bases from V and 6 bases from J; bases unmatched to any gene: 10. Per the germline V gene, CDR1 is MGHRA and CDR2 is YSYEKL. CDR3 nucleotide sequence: TGCGCCAGCAGCCAGTCTCCGGGACAGGGGATCTCCGGGGAGCTGTTTTTT. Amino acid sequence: CASSQSPGQGISGELFF.

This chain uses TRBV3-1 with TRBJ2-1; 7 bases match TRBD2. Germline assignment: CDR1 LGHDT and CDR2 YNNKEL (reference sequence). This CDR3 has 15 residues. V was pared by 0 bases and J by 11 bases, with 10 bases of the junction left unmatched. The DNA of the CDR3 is TGTGCCAGCAGCCAAGAGGGAGGGAGGAGCGGAAAGCAGTTCTTC. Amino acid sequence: CASSQEGGRSGKQFF.

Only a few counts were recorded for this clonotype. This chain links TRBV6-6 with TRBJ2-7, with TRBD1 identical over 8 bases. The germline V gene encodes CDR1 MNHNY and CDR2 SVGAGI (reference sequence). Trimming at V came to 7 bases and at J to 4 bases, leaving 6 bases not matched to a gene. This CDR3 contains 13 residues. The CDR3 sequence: CASTHRQGYEQYF. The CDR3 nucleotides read TGTGCCAGCACCCACCGACAGGGGTACGAGCAGTACTTC.

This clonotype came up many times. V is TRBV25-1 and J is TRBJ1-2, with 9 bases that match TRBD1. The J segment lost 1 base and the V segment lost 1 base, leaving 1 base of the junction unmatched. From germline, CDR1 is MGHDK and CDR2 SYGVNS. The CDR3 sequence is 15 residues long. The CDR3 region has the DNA TGTGCCAGCAGTGAATGGGGACAGGGTAACTATGGCTACACCTTC. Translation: CASSEWGQGNYGYTF.

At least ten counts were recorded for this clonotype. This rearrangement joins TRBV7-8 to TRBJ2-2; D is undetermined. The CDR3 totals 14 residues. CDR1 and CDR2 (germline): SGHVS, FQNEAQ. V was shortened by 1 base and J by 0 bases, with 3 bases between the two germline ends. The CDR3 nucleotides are TGTGCCAGCAGCTTAGTGACGAACACCGGGGAGCTGTTTTTT. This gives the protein CASSLVTNTGELFF.

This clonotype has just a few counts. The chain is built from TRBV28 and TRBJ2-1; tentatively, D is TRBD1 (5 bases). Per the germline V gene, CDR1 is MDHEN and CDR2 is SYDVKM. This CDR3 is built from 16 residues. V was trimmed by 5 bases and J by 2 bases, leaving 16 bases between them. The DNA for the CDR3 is TGTGCCAGCAGTCCCCTGGGGCAGGGCGCCTACAATGAGCAGTTCTTC. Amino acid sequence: CASSPLGQGAYNEQFF.

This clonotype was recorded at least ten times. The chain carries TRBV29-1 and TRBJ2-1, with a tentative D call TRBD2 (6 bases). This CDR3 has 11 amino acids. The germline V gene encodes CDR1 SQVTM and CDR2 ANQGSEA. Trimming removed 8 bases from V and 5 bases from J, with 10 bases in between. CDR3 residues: CSMGLHNEQFF. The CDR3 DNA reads TGCAGCATGGGACTTCACAATGAGCAGTTCTTC.

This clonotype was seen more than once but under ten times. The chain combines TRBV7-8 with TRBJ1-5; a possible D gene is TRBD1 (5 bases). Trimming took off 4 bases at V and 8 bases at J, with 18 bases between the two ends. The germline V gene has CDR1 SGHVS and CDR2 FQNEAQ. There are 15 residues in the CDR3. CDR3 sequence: CASSSWGIMDEPQHF. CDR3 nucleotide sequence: TGTGCCAGCAGCTCTTGGGGGATTATGGATGAGCCCCAGCATTTT.

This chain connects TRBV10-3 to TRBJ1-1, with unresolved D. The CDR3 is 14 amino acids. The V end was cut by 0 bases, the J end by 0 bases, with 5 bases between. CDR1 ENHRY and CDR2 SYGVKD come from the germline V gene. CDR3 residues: CAISESRLNTEAFF. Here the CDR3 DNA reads TGTGCCATCAGTGAGTCCCGCTTGAACACTGAAGCTTTCTTT.

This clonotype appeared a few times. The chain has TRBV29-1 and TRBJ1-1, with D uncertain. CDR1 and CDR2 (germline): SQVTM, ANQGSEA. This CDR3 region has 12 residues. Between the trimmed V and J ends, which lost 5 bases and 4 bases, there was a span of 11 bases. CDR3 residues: CSVLLWGTEAFF. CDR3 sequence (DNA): TGCAGCGTTTTACTTTGGGGCACTGAAGCTTTCTTT.

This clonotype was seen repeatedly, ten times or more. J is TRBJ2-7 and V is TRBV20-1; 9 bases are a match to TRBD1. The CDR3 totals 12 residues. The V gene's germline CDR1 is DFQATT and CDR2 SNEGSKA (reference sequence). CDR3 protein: CTARDREYEQYF. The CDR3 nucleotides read TGCACCGCCCGGGACAGGGAATACGAGCAGTACTTC.

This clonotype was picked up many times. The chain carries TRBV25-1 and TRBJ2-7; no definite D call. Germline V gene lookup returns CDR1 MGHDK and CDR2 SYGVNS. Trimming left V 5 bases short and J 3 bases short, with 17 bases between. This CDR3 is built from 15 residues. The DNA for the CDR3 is TGTGCCAGCAGTTCCCATTTGGGGTCTGACTACGAGCAGTACTTC. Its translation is CASSSHLGSDYEQYF.

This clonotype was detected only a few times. The CDR3 nucleotides are TGCAGTGCTAGTGGGCAGATGAACACTGAAGCTTTCTTT. It codes for CSASGQMNTEAFF. The chain is built from TRBV20-1 and TRBJ1-1; no clear D gene. V lost 3 bases and J lost 0, with 8 bases in between. Germline CDR1 and CDR2: DFQATT and SNEGSKA (reference sequence). The CDR3 contains 13 residues.

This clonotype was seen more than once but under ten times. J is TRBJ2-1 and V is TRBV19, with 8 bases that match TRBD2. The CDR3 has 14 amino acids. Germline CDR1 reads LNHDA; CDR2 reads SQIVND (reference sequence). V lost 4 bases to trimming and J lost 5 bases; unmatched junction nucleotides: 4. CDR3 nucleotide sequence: TGTGCCAGTAGTAGGCGGGAGGTAAACAATGAGCAGTTCTTC. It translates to CASSRREVNNEQFF.